This T cell receptor (beta chain) is drawn from a study of human T cells and chemical hapten exposure. This sample's time point: patch test 2, 6 weeks after DPC sensitization. Treatment in this sample: therapeutic diphenylcyclopropenone sensitization with weekly scalp DPC. Sample donors consisted of patients with alopecia, aged 18 to 70 years, who were suitable for DPC. TCRdb processed the RACE reads anew with MiXCR; each CDR3 protein has one entry. Here the sample spans roughly 380,000 distinct CDR3 sequences, roughly 6% being singletons. This clonotype was counted at least ten times. Trimming removed 5 bases at V and 7 bases at J, with 11 bases between. Germline values: CDR1 MNHNY, CDR2 SVGAGI (reference sequence). This CDR3 is built from 12 residues.

The specimen was whole blood, collected in connection with sensitization to the hapten diphenylcyclopropenone (DPC). The chain has TRBV6-6 and TRBJ1-2; D is unclear. The receptor comes from a woman aged 18-29 years with alopecia areata. Some clones in this sample may be carry-over from other donors' samples. The CDR3 spells CASSLSSRGYTF. In DNA, the CDR3 is TGTGCCAGCAGTCTGAGCTCACGTGGCTACACCTTC.